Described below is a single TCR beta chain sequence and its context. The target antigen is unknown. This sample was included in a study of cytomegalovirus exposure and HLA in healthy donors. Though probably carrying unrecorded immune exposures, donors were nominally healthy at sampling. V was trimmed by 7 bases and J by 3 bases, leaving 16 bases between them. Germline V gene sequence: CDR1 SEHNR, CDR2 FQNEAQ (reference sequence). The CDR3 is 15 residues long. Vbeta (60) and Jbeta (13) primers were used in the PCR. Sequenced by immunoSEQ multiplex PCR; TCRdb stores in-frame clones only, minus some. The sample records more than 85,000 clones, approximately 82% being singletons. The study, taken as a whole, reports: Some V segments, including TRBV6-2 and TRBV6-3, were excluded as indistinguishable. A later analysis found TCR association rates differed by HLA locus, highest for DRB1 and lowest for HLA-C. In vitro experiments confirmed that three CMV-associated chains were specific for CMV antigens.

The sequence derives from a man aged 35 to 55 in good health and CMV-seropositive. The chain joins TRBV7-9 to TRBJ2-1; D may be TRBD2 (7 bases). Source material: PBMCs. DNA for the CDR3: TGTGCCAGCATCCTCGGGGGGCTCGACTACAATGAGCAGTTCTTC. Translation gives CASILGGLDYNEQFF. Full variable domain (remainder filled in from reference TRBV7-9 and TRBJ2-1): DTGVSQNPRHKITKRGQNVTFRCDPISEHNRLYWYRQTLGQGPEFLTYFQNEAQLEKSRLLSDRFSAERPKGSFSTLEIQRTEQGDSAMYLCASILGGLDYNEQFFGPGTRLTVL.